This TCR beta chain came from a study of blood T cell repertoires in COVID-19 (TCRdb year 2020). Some background on the complete study: The collaborator samples originated in the United States, Italy and Spain and spanned the acute and convalescent phases of COVID-19. The repertoires were released in a freely available public database meant as a resource for research on the immune response to SARS-CoV-2. The dataset comprised deeply sampled blood TCRbeta repertoires from subjects exposed to, actively infected with, or recovered from COVID-19. Samples came from the ongoing ImmuneRACE study (first 160 participants) plus 1,254 subjects from 6 global collaborators. Sample metadata almost always included a de-identified subject ID, COVID-19 status, age in years and sex. Where available, HLA class I and class II types were obtained from metadata supplied by the sample provider rather than from assay-based typing. The prospective study material was composed of cDNA or gDNA derived from T cells, B-cell-depleted T cells, or PBMCs.

From its cysteine to its phenylalanine, the CDR3 spans 16 amino acids. CDR3 DNA is the only sequence kept; it has 48 bases, read in frame from the first base. This clone was seen a handful of times. This clone's antigen is unknown. No much larger clone exists at a distance of one base, and base qualities are not known. The paper as a whole reports these results and caveats: The amount of clinical and demographic metadata varied by source and participant and was provided uncurated.

The collaborating institutions used their own protocols to collect whole blood in K2EDTA tubes. For TCRbeta analysis, collaborator samples were shipped as frozen whole blood, as isolated PBMCs, or as DNA extracted from either sample type. TCRbeta CDR3 regions were amplified from genomic DNA by means of the immunoSEQ Assay, a bias-controlled multiplex PCR. Concerning the study's data processing: Within the assay, amplification of reference gene primers was used to estimate how many nucleated cells each sample contained. To quantify the absolute abundance of each unique TCRbeta CDR3 rearrangement, sequence reads were collapsed and filtered. For each sample, productive Simpson clonality was calculated by taking the square root of Simpson's diversity index across productive rearrangements. TCRdb re-hosts the immuneACCESS table, in-frame sequences only. Its copies lack some clones; in the studies checked, an unresolved V gene accounts for under half of them, and the cause for the rest is not known. The V and J calls and clone size are taken from that table; D and trimming were inferred from the DNA. Counted in this sample were fewer than 90,000 clones; roughly four fifths of them appeared once. The ten largest clones take up 11% of the sample.

The sequence links TRBV12-2 to TRBJ1-3. TRBV12-2 is a documented pseudogene. This sequence was found in a man between 50 and 59 years old with acute or convalescent COVID-19. The sequenced material came from peripheral blood. The CDR3 protein is CASRSREGRPGNTIYF. In nucleotide form, the sequence is TGTGCAAGTCGCTCCAGGGAGGGGCGTCCCGGAAACACCATATATTTT.